One and the same sample provided the 22 T cell receptor beta chains below, sequenced in a study of beta chain features in type 1 diabetes. Study observations and caveats: Among all four CD4+ subsets, Type 1 diabetes patients had TCRB CDR3s that were moderately but significantly shorter.

Since all of the isolated RNA was reverse transcribed, expressed TCRB transcripts were what got sequenced. Clones were sequenced by immunoSEQ multiplex PCR, and TCRdb holds only the in-frame ones, with some missing. This sample has about 640,000 clones, with roughly an eighth found just once. The antigens these receptors bind are not known. The source material was naive CD4+ T cells from blood. Receptor source: a man aged 30-40 years with type 1 diabetes.

The chain couples TRBV29-1 to TRBJ1-2; D unresolved. There are 14 residues in the CDR3. Germline lookup yields CDR1 SQVTM and CDR2 ANQGSEA. The V gene lost 0 bases and the J gene lost 7 bases, with 15 bases spanning the gap. The CDR3: CSVEDSAIKGGYTF. CDR3 nucleotide sequence: TGCAGCGTTGAAGATTCGGCAATTAAGGGTGGCTACACCTTC.

The chain joins TRBV29-1 to TRBJ2-1; the match to TRBD1 covers 7 bases. The CDR3 covers 13 residues. Germline V CDR1 and CDR2: SQVTM, ANQGSEA. J lost 3 bases, V lost 6 bases, and 5 bases had no gene match. The CDR3 sequence: CSVTRTGYNEQFF. The CDR3 nucleotides are TGCAGCGTCACACGGACAGGCTACAATGAGCAGTTCTTC.

This clone occurred a few times. The chain has TRBV18 and TRBJ2-3; TRBD2 aligns across 10 bases. V gave up 2 bases and J gave up 2 bases; unmatched junction bases: 7. Germline CDR1 is KGHSH and CDR2 is LQKENI. This CDR3 spans 17 amino acids. The CDR3 loop reads CASSPGSSGGSTDTQYF. The CDR3 nucleotides are TGTGCCAGCTCACCAGGAAGTAGCGGGGGGTCCACAGATACGCAGTATTTT. Together with reference TRBV18 and TRBJ2-3, the CDR3 gives the full variable domain: NAGVMQNPRHLVRRRGQEARLRCSPMKGHSHVYWYRQLPEEGLKFMVYLQKENIIDESGMPKERFSAEFPKEGPSILRIQQVVRGDSAAYFCASSPGSSGGSTDTQYFGPGTRLTVL.

J is TRBJ1-4 and V is TRBV29-1, with D unclear. Deletions cut 2 bases from V and 5 bases from J, with 9 bases between. The CDR3 runs to 13 residues. Germline V lookup: CDR1 SQVTM, CDR2 ANQGSEA. CDR3: CSVESGQNEKLFF. Written as DNA, the CDR3 is TGCAGCGTTGAATCCGGCCAGAATGAAAAACTGTTTTTT.

The chain links TRBV7-2 to TRBJ1-5, with 7 bases fitting TRBD1. CDR1 and CDR2 (germline): SGHTA, FQGNSA. The CDR3 is 16 residues long. V lost 5 bases and J lost 0; bases outside the gene matches: 7. DNA for the CDR3: TGTGCCAGCAGCCCACAGGGGAGGGCTAGCAATCAGCCCCAGCATTTT. Its translation is CASSPQGRASNQPQHF. Based on the CDR3 plus reference TRBV7-2 and TRBJ1-5, the full variable domain is GAGVSQSPSNKVTEKGKDVELRCDPISGHTALYWYRQSLGQGLEFLIYFQGNSAPDKSGLPSDRFSAERTGGSVSTLTIQRTQQEDSAVYLCASSPQGRASNQPQHFGDGTRLSIL.

This chain links TRBV7-9 with TRBJ2-7, with D tentatively TRBD1 or TRBD2 (5 bases each). Trimming pared 5 bases from V and 7 bases from J, leaving 21 bases between. Germline V lookup: CDR1 SEHNR, CDR2 FQNEAQ (reference sequence). The CDR3 is 15 residues long. CDR3 in DNA: TGTGCCAGCAGCCGTTCGGGGCCTGGGGGAGAAGAGCAGTACTTC. It specifies CASSRSGPGGEEQYF.

This chain uses TRBV7-9 with TRBJ1-2; tentatively, D is TRBD1 (5 bases). The CDR3 covers 14 residues. Germline V CDR1 and CDR2: SEHNR, FQNEAQ (reference sequence). Trimming removed 3 bases from V and 1 base from J, with 9 bases in between. CDR3 sequence: CASSFLTDNYGYTF. In DNA, the CDR3 is TGTGCCAGCAGCTTCTTGACAGATAACTATGGCTACACCTTC.

This clone has a handful of counts. This chain connects TRBV5-1 to TRBJ2-2; D perhaps matches TRBD1 (5 bases). Looked up from germline, CDR1 is SGHRS and CDR2 is YFSETQ. Trimming pared 4 bases from V and 0 bases from J, leaving 16 bases between. This CDR3 is built from 17 residues. The CDR3 here is CASSTWTRNANTGELFF. CDR3 nucleotide sequence: TGCGCCAGCAGCACCTGGACAAGAAACGCGAACACCGGGGAGCTGTTTTTT.

The chain has TRBV19 and TRBJ1-5; D is perhaps TRBD1 (5 bases). CDR3 length: 15 residues. V lost 10 bases and J lost 4, with 20 bases in between. Germline V CDR1 and CDR2: LNHDA, SQIVND (reference sequence). The CDR3 loop is CATRQPFDINQPQHF. The CDR3, as DNA: TGTGCCACCCGACAGCCCTTTGACATTAATCAGCCCCAGCATTTT.

This clone has more than one count but fewer than ten. The rearrangement uses TRBV25-1 and TRBJ2-2, with 7 bases aligning to TRBD1. The CDR3 loop spans 17 amino acids. V dropped 4 bases and J dropped 4; count of bases not matched to a gene: 12. Germline V CDR1 and CDR2: MGHDK, SYGVNS. DNA of the CDR3: TGTGCCAGCAGTGGACCGGGACAGTTGATAGGCACCGGGGAGCTGTTTTTT. Its translation is CASSGPGQLIGTGELFF.

This clone was seen more than once but under ten times. The chain links TRBV6-1 to TRBJ1-1, with D tentatively TRBD1 (6 bases). The CDR3 runs to 12 residues. Trimming took off 5 bases at V and 8 bases at J, with 12 bases between the two ends. Germline V CDR1 and CDR2: MNHNS, SASEGT. CDR3 DNA: TGTGCCAGCAGTTCCTATCAGGGGGAAGCTTTCTTT. Protein: CASSSYQGEAFF.

This clone was observed a few times. This chain uses TRBV30 with TRBJ1-4, with D possibly matching TRBD1 (5 bases). The germline gives CDR1 GTSNPN, CDR2 SVGIG (reference sequence). The CDR3 contains 13 residues. Trimming stripped 0 bases from V and 6 bases from J, with 8 bases between. CDR3 loop: CAWSVRGYEKLFF. CDR3 nucleotides: TGTGCCTGGAGTGTAAGGGGATATGAAAAACTGTTTTTT.

The genes are TRBV7-2 and TRBJ1-2; D perhaps matches TRBD1 (6 bases). V was trimmed by 5 bases and J by 2 bases, leaving 15 bases between them. CDR3 length: 15 residues. Germline assignment: CDR1 SGHTA and CDR2 FQGNSA. CDR3 in amino acids: CASSPSGGRNYGYTF. In DNA, the CDR3 is TGTGCCAGCAGCCCTTCTGGGGGGCGCAACTATGGCTACACCTTC.

The rearrangement joins TRBV4-3 to TRBJ2-5, with D perhaps TRBD1 or TRBD2 (6 bases each). V was cut by 2 bases and J by 5 bases, with 9 bases left in between. Germline V gene data show CDR1 as LGHNA and CDR2 as YSLEER. This CDR3 has 13 residues. This chain's CDR3 is CASSQRGAETQYF. The CDR3, as DNA: TGCGCCAGCAGCCAAAGGGGGGCGGAGACCCAGTACTTC.

This clone was observed a few times. The chain employs TRBV5-6 and TRBJ1-4; maybe TRBD1 (6 bases). The V end lost 9 bases, the J end lost 3 bases, and 15 bases lay between the germline ends. This CDR3 spans 14 amino acids. CDR1 and CDR2 (germline): SGHDT, YYEEEE. This CDR3 reads CATFVQGSNEKLFF. The CDR3 region has the DNA TGTGCCACTTTCGTCCAGGGGTCTAATGAAAAACTGTTTTTT.

The table lists this clone with a few counts. This chain uses TRBV7-2 with TRBJ1-2, with 7 bases aligning to TRBD1. Germline trimming cut 0 bases from V and 6 bases from J; bases unmatched to any gene: 10. Germline loops: CDR1 SGHTA, CDR2 FQGNSA. The CDR3 spans 16 residues. CDR3 sequence reads: CASSLARSGRGDGYTF. The CDR3 DNA sequence: TGTGCCAGCAGCTTAGCGCGCTCGGGCAGGGGGGATGGCTACACCTTC.

There are a few counts of this clone. This chain links TRBV10-3 with TRBJ2-5; TRBD1 or TRBD2 may be the D gene (6 bases each). CDR1 is ENHRY and CDR2 is SYGVKD in the germline V gene. V lost 2 bases and J 5 bases, leaving 15 bases between the germline ends. This CDR3 region has 15 residues. CDR3 in amino acids: CAISEPQKGGETQYF. For the CDR3, the DNA is TGTGCCATCAGTGAGCCACAAAAAGGGGGGGAGACCCAGTACTTC.

This clone was recorded a few times. This chain uses TRBV13 with TRBJ2-2, with D maybe TRBD2 (5 bases). The CDR3 spans 15 residues. Germline CDR1 is PRHDT and CDR2 is FYEKMQ (reference sequence). Trimming took 2 bases from V and 3 from J, leaving 10 bases between them. The CDR3 coding sequence is TGTGCCAGCAGCTTAAGAGGGCCGGACACCGGGGAGCTGTTTTTT. Protein: CASSLRGPDTGELFF.

This clone was detected a few times. The V gene is TRBV7-9, the J gene TRBJ2-3; 7 bases are shared with TRBD2. The V gene's germline CDR1 is SEHNR and CDR2 FQNEAQ (reference sequence). After removal of 5 bases from V and 2 bases from J, the junction contained 4 bases not matched to a gene. This CDR3 has 14 amino acids. In DNA form, the CDR3 reads TGTGCCAGCAGCCCGGGGGGACTCACAGATACGCAGTATTTT. It yields the protein CASSPGGLTDTQYF. Full variable domain (outside the CDR3, taken from reference TRBV7-9 and TRBJ2-3): DTGVSQNPRHKITKRGQNVTFRCDPISEHNRLYWYRQTLGQGPEFLTYFQNEAQLEKSRLLSDRFSAERPKGSFSTLEIQRTEQGDSAMYLCASSPGGLTDTQYFGPGTRLTVL.

The chain carries TRBV14 and TRBJ1-2; the D gene is possibly TRBD1 (5 bases). From germline, CDR1 is SGHDN and CDR2 FVKESK. The CDR3 contains 13 residues. V shed 3 bases and J shed 2 bases, with 7 bases lying between them. CDR3: CASSQGENYGYTF. The CDR3 DNA sequence: TGTGCCAGCAGCCAGGGGGAGAACTATGGCTACACCTTC.

The table lists this clone with a few counts. The V gene is TRBV4-3, the J gene TRBJ2-3; perhaps D is TRBD1 or TRBD2 (5 bases each). V was trimmed by 4 bases and J by 4 bases, leaving 12 bases between them. The CDR3 extends over 14 amino acids. Germline CDR1 and CDR2: LGHNA and YSLEER. The CDR3, as DNA: TGCGCCAGCAGCCTTACAGGAGGCCCAGATACGCAGTATTTT. This translates into CASSLTGGPDTQYF.

In this sample, this clone turned up many times. J is TRBJ1-4 and V is TRBV7-9; TRBD1 might be the D (6 bases). V was clipped by 3 bases and J by 8 bases, with 13 bases between them. Germline loops: CDR1 SEHNR, CDR2 FQNEAQ (reference sequence). CDR3 length: 14 amino acids. The CDR3 DNA reads as TGTGCCAGCAGCTTTTTTAGGGGGTCGGAAAAACTGTTTTTT. Translating gives CASSFFRGSEKLFF.